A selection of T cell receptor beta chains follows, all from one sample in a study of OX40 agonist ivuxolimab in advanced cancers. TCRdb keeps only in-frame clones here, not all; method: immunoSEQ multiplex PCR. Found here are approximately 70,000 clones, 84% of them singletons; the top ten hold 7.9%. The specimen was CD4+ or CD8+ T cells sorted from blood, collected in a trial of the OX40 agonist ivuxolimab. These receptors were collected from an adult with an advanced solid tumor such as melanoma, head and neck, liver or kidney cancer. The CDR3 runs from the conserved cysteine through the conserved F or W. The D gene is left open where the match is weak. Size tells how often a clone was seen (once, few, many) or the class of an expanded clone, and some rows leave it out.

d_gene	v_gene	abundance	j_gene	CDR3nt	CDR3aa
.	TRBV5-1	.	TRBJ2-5	TGCGCCAGCAGCTCGCAATGGACAGAAGAGACCCAGTACTTC	CASSSQWTEETQYF
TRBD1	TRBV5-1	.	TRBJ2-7	TGCGCCAGCAGCTTAGGGACAGGGACCTACGAGCAGTACTTC	CASSLGTGTYEQYF
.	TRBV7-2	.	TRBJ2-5	TGTGCCAGCAGCTTACCCGGGACCCAGTACTTC	CASSLPGTQYF
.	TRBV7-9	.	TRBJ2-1	TGTGCCAGCAGCTTATCCACTGAGCAGTTCTTC	CASSLSTEQFF
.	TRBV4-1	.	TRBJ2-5	TGCGCCAGCAGCCAAGACCAGCGAGAGACCCAGTACTTC	CASSQDQRETQYF
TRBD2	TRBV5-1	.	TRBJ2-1	TGCGCCAGCAGCTTGCCGACGGGACTAGTTGTTGATGAGCAGTTCTTC	CASSLPTGLVVDEQFF
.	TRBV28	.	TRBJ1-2	TGTGCCAGCAGTTTAAACCCAGGGGACTATGGCTACACCTTC	CASSLNPGDYGYTF
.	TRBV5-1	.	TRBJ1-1	TGCGCCAGCAGCGTGAGTCGGGACACTGAAGCTTTCTTT	CASSVSRDTEAFF
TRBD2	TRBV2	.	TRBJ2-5	TGTGCCAGCAGTGGACTAGCGGAGACCCAGTACTTC	CASSGLAETQYF
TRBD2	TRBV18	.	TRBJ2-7	TGTGCCAGCTCACCACCAGGGACTAGCGGGAGGAGCGAGCAGTACTTC	CASSPPGTSGRSEQYF
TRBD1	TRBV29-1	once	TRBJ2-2	TGCAGCGTTGAAGATCTTCCAGGGGGACCGAACACCGGGGAGCTGTTTTTT	CSVEDLPGGPNTGELFF
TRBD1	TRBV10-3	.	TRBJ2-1	TGTGCCATCAGTGTAATGGGACAGGGGAACTACAATGAGCAGTTCTTC	CAISVMGQGNYNEQFF
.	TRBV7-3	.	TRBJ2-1	TGTGCCAGCAGCGGAAACGGGGGTAGCTCCTACAATGAGCAGTTCTTC	CASSGNGGSSYNEQFF
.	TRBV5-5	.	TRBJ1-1	TGTGCCAGCAGCCGACAAAGGGACACTGAAGCTTTCTTT	CASSRQRDTEAFF
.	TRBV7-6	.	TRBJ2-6	TGTGCCAGCAGCTTAGTACCAGGGTCAAACGTCCTGACTTTC	CASSLVPGSNVLTF
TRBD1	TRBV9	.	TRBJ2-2	TGTGCCAGTCAAGACAGGGGGAACACCGGGGAGCTGTTTTTT	CASQDRGNTGELFF
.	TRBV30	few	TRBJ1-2	TGTGCCTGGAGCAGACAGACCTATGGCTACACCTTC	CAWSRQTYGYTF
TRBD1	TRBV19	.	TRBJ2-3	TGTGCCAGTAGAAAAGGTACAGGGGGATTGGCAGATACGCAGTATTTT	CASRKGTGGLADTQYF
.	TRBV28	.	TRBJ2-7	TGTGCCAGCAGTTTAGGAGGGCAGCCCTCCTCCTACGAGCAGTACTTC	CASSLGGQPSSYEQYF
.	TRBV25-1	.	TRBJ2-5	TGTGCCAGCAGTTTTGACGAACAAGAGACCCAGTACTTC	CASSFDEQETQYF
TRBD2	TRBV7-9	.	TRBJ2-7	TGTGCCAGCAGCTACCAGCGGGGTCACTACGAGCAGTACTTC	CASSYQRGHYEQYF
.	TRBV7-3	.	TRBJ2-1	TGTGCCAGCAGCTCAATATCGGGGCCCCTTGGTAATGAGCAGTTCTTC	CASSSISGPLGNEQFF
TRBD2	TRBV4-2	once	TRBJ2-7	TGTGCCAGCAGCCCCGGGCCCAGCGGGAGCTCCTACGAGCAGTACTTC	CASSPGPSGSSYEQYF
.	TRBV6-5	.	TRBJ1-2	TGTGCCAGCAGTTACTCGAAAGAAACCTATGGCTACACCTTC	CASSYSKETYGYTF
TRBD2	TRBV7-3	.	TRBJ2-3	TGTGCCAGCAGCCCCAGCGGGAGGGCGGAGGATACGCAGTATTTT	CASSPSGRAEDTQYF
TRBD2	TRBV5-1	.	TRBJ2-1	TGCGCCAGCAGCTTGCAAGCGGGGGATAATGAGCAGTTCTTC	CASSLQAGDNEQFF
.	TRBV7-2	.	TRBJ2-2	TGTGCCAGCAGCTTAGGACAGACGTACGGGGAGCTGTTTTTT	CASSLGQTYGELFF
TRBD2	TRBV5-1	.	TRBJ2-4	TGCGCCAGCAGCCAATCGGGGGGGAAAGGAAACATTCAGTACTTC	CASSQSGGKGNIQYF
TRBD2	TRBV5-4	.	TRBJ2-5	TGTGCCAGCAGCCCTGGGACTAGCGGCTCACAAGAGACCCAGTACTTC	CASSPGTSGSQETQYF
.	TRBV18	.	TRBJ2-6	TGTGCCAGCTCACCATCAGAAGGGACTTCTAGCCTGGCTTTC	CASSPSEGTSSLAF
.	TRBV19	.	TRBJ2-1	TGTGCCAGTAGTATTGGTCCGGGGAGGTCCTACAATGAGCAGTTCTTC	CASSIGPGRSYNEQFF
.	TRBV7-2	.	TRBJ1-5	TGTGCCAGCAGTCGGGGGGAAAGCCAGCCCCAGCATTTT	CASSRGESQPQHF
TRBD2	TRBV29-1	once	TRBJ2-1	TGCAGCGTTGCAGGAAGTGTGGCGGGAGGGTTCAGGAATGAGCAGTTCTTC	CSVAGSVAGGFRNEQFF
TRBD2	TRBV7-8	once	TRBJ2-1	TGTGCCAGCAGCCAACTAGCGGGAGGCACCCTATACAATGAGCAGTTCTTC	CASSQLAGGTLYNEQFF
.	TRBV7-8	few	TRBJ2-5	TGTGCCAGCAGCTTAGTAGCGCCCCCCCAAGAGACCCAGTACTTC	CASSLVAPPQETQYF
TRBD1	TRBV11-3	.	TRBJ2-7	TGTGCCAGCAGCACCAGACAGGGGGCGACGGTCGAGCAGTACTTC	CASSTRQGATVEQYF
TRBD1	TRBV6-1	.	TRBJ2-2	TGTGCCAGCGTTGGGACAGCGAACACCGGGGAGCTGTTTTTT	CASVGTANTGELFF
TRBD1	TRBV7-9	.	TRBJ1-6	TGTGCCAGCAGCACCGGGGACAGGTCGAATTCACCCCTCCACTTT	CASSTGDRSNSPLHF
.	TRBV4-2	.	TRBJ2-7	TGTGCCAGCAGCCAAGACGAGTATACCTACGAGCAGTACTTC	CASSQDEYTYEQYF
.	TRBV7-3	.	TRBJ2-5	TGTGCCAGCAGCTTAGACGGGAAAGAGACCCAGTACTTC	CASSLDGKETQYF
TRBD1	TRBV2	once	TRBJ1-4	TGTGCCAGCAGTGGGGACAGGGGAGGTTCGGAAAAACTGTTTTTT	CASSGDRGGSEKLFF
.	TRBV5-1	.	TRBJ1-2	TGCGCCAGCAGCCCCGGTGGAGGGGTCTATGGCTACACCTTC	CASSPGGGVYGYTF
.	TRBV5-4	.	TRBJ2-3	TGTGCCAGCAGCTTGGGGCTCGGGGGAGGCACAGATACGCAGTATTTT	CASSLGLGGGTDTQYF
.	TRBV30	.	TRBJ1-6	TGTGCCTGGAGTCCCGGGACCTCGAGTTCACCCCTCCACTTT	CAWSPGTSSSPLHF